The TCR beta chain under discussion was sequenced for a study of T cell repertoires in cytomegalovirus infection. Study-level information: Public TCR beta signatures provided an indication of both CMV infection and a matching HLA type.

Trimming took 6 bases from V and 2 from J, leaving 16 bases between them. The CDR3 is 16 amino acids. The germline V gene encodes CDR1 MNHEY and CDR2 SVGEGT. TCRdb used MiXCR to reprocess the reads, holding one entry per CDR3 protein. The sample has about 200,000 distinct CDR3 sequences, approximately 9.6% seen once. This clonotype was observed at least ten times. The sequencing sample was made of PBMCs. The source of this sequence is a human donor in good health (CMV status not recorded). Some clones in this sample may be carry-over from other donors' samples. The chain recombines TRBV6-2 or TRBV6-3 with TRBJ2-2; D might be TRBD1 (7 bases). The CDR3 coding sequence is TGTGCCAGCAGCCAGACAGGGACTCCAAACACCGGGGAGCTGTTTTTT. Translated, it gives CASSQTGTPNTGELFF.